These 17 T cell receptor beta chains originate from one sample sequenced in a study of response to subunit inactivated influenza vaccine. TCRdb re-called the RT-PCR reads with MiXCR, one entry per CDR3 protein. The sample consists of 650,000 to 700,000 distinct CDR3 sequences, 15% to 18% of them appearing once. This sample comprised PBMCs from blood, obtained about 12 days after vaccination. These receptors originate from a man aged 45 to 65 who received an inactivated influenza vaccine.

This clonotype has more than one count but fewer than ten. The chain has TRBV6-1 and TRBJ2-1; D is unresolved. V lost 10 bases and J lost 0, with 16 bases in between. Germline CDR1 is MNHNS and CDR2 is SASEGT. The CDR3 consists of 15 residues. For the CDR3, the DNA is TGTGCCACCCTACCGGGCGCAAGCTCCTACAATGAGCAGTTCTTC. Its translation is CATLPGASSYNEQFF.

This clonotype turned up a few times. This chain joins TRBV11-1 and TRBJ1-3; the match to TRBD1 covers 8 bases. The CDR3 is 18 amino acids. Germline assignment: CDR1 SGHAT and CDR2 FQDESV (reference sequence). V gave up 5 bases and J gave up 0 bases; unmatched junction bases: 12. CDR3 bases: TGTGCCAGCAGCCCGACCTGGGACAGGCTTGACTCTGGAAACACCATATATTTT. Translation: CASSPTWDRLDSGNTIYF.

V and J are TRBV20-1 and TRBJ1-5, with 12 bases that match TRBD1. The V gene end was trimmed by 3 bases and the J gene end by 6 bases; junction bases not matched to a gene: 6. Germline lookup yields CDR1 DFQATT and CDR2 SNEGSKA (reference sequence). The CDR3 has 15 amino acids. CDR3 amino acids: CSARGDRGRGQPQHF. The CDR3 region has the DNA TGCAGTGCTAGGGGGGACAGGGGGCGCGGTCAGCCCCAGCATTTT.

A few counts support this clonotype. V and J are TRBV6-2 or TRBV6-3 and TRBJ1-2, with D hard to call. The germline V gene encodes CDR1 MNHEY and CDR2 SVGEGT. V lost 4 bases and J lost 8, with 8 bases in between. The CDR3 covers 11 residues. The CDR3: CASSLRSGYTF. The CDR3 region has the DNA TGTGCCAGCAGTTTAAGGTCCGGCTACACCTTC.

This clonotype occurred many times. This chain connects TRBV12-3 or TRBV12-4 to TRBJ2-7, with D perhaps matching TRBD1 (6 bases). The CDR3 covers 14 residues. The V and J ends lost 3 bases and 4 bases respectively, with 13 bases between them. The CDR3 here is CASSLAGTQYEQYF. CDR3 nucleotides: TGTGCCAGCAGTTTGGCCGGGACACAATACGAGCAGTACTTC.

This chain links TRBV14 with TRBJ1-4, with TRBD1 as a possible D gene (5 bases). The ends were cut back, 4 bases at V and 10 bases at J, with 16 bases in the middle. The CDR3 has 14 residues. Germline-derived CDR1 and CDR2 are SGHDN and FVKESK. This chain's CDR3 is CASSRATRRGKLFF. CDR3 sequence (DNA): TGTGCCAGCAGCCGGGCCACGAGGAGGGGAAAACTGTTTTTT.

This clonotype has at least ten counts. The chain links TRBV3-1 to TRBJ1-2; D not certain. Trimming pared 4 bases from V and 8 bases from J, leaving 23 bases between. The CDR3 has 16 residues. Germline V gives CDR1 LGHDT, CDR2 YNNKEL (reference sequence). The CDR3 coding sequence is TGTGCCAGCAGCCCCAACTTATGGACCGCCACGGTCGGCTACACCTTC. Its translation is CASSPNLWTATVGYTF.

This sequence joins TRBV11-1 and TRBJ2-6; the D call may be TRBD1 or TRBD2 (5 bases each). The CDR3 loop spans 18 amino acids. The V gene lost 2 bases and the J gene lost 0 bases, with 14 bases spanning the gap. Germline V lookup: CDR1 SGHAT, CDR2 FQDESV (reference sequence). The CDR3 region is CASSLPGTASSGANVLTF. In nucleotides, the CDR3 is TGTGCCAGCAGCTTACCCGGGACGGCGAGCTCTGGGGCCAACGTCCTGACTTTC. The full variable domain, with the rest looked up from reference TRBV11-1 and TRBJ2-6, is EAEVAQSPRYKITEKSQAVAFWCDPISGHATLYWYRQILGQGPELLVQFQDESVVDDSQLPKDRFSAERLKGVDSTLKIQPAELGDSAMYLCASSLPGTASSGANVLTFGAGSRLTVL.

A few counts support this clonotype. The CDR3 sequence is CASSLRIGGPSTDTQYF. Here the CDR3 DNA reads TGTGCCAGCAGCTTGCGGATCGGAGGCCCTAGCACAGATACGCAGTATTTT. The V call is TRBV7-2, the J call TRBJ2-3; D is perhaps TRBD2 (5 bases). The CDR3 runs to 17 residues. Between the trimmed V and J ends, which lost 3 bases and 0 bases, there was a span of 16 bases. The germline V gene has CDR1 SGHTA and CDR2 FQGNSA.

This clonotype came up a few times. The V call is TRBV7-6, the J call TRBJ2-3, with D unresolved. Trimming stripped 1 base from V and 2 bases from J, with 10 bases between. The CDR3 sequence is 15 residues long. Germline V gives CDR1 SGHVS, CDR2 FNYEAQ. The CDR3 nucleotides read TGTGCCAGCAGCTTAGGAGCAAATCCCACAGATACGCAGTATTTT. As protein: CASSLGANPTDTQYF.

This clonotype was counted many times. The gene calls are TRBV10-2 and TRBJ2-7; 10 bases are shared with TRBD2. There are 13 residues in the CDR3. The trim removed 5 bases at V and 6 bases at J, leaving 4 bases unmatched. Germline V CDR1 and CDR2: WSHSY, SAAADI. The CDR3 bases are TGCGCCAGCAGTCCAAGGACTAGCGGCGAGCAGTACTTC. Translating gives CASSPRTSGEQYF.

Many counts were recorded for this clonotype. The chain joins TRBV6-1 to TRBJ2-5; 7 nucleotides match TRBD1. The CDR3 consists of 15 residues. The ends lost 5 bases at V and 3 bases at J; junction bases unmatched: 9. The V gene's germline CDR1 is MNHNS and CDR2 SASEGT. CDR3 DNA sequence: TGTGCCAGCAGTCCCTCTTGGGGACAGAAAGAGACCCAGTACTTC. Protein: CASSPSWGQKETQYF.

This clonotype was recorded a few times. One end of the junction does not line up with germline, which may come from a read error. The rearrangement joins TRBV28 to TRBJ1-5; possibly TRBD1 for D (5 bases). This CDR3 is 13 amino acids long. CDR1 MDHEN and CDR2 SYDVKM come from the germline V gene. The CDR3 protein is CASSRDSNLPQHF. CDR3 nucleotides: TGTGCCAGCAGTCGGGACTCCAATCTGCCCCAGCATTTT.

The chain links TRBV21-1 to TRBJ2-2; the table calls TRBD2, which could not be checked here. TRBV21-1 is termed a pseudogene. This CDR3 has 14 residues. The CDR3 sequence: CASNRLVKAGELFF. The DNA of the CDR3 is TGTGCCAGCAACAGACTAGTGAAAGCCGGGGAGCTGTTTTTT.

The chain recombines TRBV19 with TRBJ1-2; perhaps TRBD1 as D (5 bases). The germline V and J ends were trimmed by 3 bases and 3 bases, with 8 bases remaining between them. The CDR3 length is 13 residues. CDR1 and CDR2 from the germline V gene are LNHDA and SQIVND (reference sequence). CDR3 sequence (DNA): TGTGCCAGTAGTATCGGGACGCACTATGGCTACACCTTC. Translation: CASSIGTHYGYTF.

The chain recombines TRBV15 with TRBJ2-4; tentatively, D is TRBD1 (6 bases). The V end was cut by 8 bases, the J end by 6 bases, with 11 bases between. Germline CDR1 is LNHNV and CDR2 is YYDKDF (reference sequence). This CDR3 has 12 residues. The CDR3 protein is CATGDILNIQYF. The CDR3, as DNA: TGTGCCACCGGGGACATACTAAACATTCAGTACTTC.

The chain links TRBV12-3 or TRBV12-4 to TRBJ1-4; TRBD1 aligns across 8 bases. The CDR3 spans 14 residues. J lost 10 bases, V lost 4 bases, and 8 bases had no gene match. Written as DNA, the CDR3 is TGTGCCAGCAGTTGGACAGGGCCAAAGGGAAAACTGTTTTTT. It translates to CASSWTGPKGKLFF.